This T cell receptor (beta chain) was obtained from a study of blood T cell repertoires in COVID-19. Study background: Sources were T cells, B-cell-depleted T cells, or PBMCs; the material itself was cDNA or gDNA.

The V and J ends lost 6 bases and 1 base respectively, with 13 bases between them. Looked up from germline, CDR1 is SEHNR and CDR2 is FQNEAQ (reference sequence). The CDR3 consists of 16 residues. Libraries were prepared by immunoSEQ multiplex PCR; TCRdb keeps only in-frame clonotypes and omits some of them. Found here are 150,000 to 200,000 clones, roughly 85% of them singletons; the top ten hold 3% to 4%. The chain is built from TRBV7-9 and TRBJ2-6, with D uncertain. The specimen was peripheral blood. The receptor was derived from a human donor with acute or convalescent COVID-19. The donor label of this sample is uncertain. The CDR3 nucleotides are TGTGCCAGCAGACCAGAGGCGAGGTCTGGGGCCAACGTCCTGACTTTC. It yields the protein CASRPEARSGANVLTF. The complete variable domain, with remaining parts taken from reference TRBV7-9 and TRBJ2-6, reads DTGVSQNPRHKITKRGQNVTFRCDPISEHNRLYWYRQTLGQGPEFLTYFQNEAQLEKSRLLSDRFSAERPKGSFSTLEIQRTEQGDSAMYLCASRPEARSGANVLTFGAGSRLTVL.